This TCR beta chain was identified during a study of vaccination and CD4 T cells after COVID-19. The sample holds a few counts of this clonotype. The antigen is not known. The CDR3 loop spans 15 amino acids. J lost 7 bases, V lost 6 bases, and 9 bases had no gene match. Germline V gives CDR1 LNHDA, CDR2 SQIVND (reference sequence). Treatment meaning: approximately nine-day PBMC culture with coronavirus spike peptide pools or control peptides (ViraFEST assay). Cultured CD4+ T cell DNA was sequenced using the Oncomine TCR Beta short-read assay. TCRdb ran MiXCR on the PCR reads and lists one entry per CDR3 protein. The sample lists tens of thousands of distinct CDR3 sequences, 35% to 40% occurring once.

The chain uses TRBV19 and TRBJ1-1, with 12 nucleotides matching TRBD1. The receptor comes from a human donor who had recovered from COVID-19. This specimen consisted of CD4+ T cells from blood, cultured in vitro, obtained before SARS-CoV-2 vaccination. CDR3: CASSPSGDRGREAFF. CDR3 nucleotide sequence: TGTGCCAGTAGCCCCTCGGGGGACAGGGGGCGTGAAGCTTTCTTT. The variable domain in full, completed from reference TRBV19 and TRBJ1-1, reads DGGITQSPKYLFRKEGQNVTLSCEQNLNHDAMYWYRQDPGQGLRLIYYSQIVNDFQKGDIAEGYSVSREKKESFPLTVTSAQKNPTAFYLCASSPSGDRGREAFFGQGTRLTVV.